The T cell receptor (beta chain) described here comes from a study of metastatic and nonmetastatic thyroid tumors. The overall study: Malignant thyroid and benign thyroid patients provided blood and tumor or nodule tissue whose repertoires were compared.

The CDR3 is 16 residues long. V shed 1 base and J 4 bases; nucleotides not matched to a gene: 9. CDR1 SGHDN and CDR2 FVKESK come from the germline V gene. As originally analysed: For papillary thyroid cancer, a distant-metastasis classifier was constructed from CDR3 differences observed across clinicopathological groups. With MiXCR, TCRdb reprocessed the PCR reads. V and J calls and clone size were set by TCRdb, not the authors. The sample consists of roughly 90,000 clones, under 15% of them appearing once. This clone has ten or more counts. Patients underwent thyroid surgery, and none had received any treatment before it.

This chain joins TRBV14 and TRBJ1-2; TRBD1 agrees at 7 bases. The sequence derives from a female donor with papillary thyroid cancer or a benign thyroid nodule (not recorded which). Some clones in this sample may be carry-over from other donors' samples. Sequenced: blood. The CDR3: CASSQVVSPGGYGYTF. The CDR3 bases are TGTGCCAGCAGCCAAGTGGTGTCGCCAGGGGGCTATGGCTACACCTTC.